These T cell receptor beta chains were read from a single sample in a study of T-cell memory formation after mild COVID-19. In TCRdb, the 5' RACE reads were re-called with MiXCR into one record per CDR3 protein. The data hold under 90,000 distinct CDR3 sequences, with approximately 15% observed a single time. Sequenced sample: PBMCs or a T cell subset sorted from them (not recorded which). The receptors come from an adult woman who had mild COVID-19 (a few samples of this study predate the infection). Cell type and time point are not known. Each CDR3 is given with its conserved first and last residue. D genes are given only for firm matches. For some rows the clone size is stated as once, few or many, or as a class when expanded; others skip it.

clone size	V gene	D gene	J gene	CDR3 protein	CDR3 DNA
NA	TRBV30	NA	TRBJ2-7	CAWSELAYEQYF	TGTGCCTGGAGTGAACTTGCCTACGAGCAGTACTTC
NA	TRBV15	NA	TRBJ1-1	CATSRDWSGLNTEAFF	TGTGCCACCAGCAGAGATTGGTCAGGGCTGAACACTGAAGCTTTCTTT
many	TRBV7-9	NA	TRBJ2-7	CASSSDPLISYEQYF	TGTGCCAGCAGCTCAGACCCCCTAATCTCCTACGAGCAGTACTTC
few	TRBV6-2/TRBV6-3	NA	TRBJ2-7	CASSYSSEGSVEQYF	TGTGCCAGCAGTTACTCTAGCGAGGGAAGCGTCGAGCAGTACTTC
few	TRBV7-8	TRBD2	TRBJ2-1	CASSPTGLEVGEQFF	TGTGCCAGCAGCCCGACGGGACTAGAGGTCGGTGAGCAGTTCTTC
NA	TRBV4-3	TRBD2	TRBJ2-1	CASSLASGSYNEQFF	TGCGCCAGCAGCCTCGCTAGCGGTTCCTACAATGAGCAGTTCTTC
few	TRBV27	TRBD2	TRBJ2-3	CASRILAGLPDTQYF	TGTGCCAGCAGGATACTAGCGGGTTTGCCAGATACGCAGTATTTT
few	TRBV29-1	TRBD1	TRBJ1-2	CSVEQGAGGYTF	TGCAGCGTTGAACAGGGGGCAGGTGGCTACACCTTC
NA	TRBV12-3/TRBV12-4	NA	TRBJ2-3	CASSLEEDTQYF	TGTGCCAGCAGTTTAGAGGAAGATACGCAGTATTTT
few	TRBV14	NA	TRBJ2-7	CASSQDRYSYEQYF	TGTGCCAGCAGCCAGGACCGATACTCCTACGAGCAGTACTTC
few	TRBV2	NA	TRBJ2-1	CASSEGQSSYNEQFF	TGTGCCAGCAGTGAAGGCCAGAGCTCCTACAATGAGCAGTTCTTC
few	TRBV7-2	NA	TRBJ2-1	CASSQRGGGVYNEQFF	TGTGCCAGCAGCCAAAGGGGAGGGGGCGTTTACAATGAGCAGTTCTTC
few	TRBV7-6	NA	TRBJ2-1	CASSYGGGGSSYNEQFF	TGTGCCAGCAGTTATGGTGGGGGCGGAAGCTCCTACAATGAGCAGTTCTTC
few	TRBV7-3	TRBD2	TRBJ2-3	CASSLSPIFPAGGGRGSDTQYF	TGTGCCAGCAGCTTAAGCCCTATTTTCCCAGCCGGAGGCGGGAGGGGGTCAGATACGCAGTATTTT
NA	TRBV7-9	NA	TRBJ1-1	CASSLVYGQDTEAFF	TGTGCCAGCAGCTTAGTATATGGGCAAGACACTGAAGCTTTCTTT
few	TRBV12-3/TRBV12-4	NA	TRBJ1-4	CASRRSGEKLFF	TGTGCCAGCAGGAGGTCTGGGGAAAAACTGTTTTTT
NA	TRBV29-1	NA	TRBJ1-2	CSVEEDGPPGSYTF	TGCAGCGTTGAAGAGGACGGGCCCCCCGGAAGCTACACCTTC
few	TRBV10-3	TRBD2	TRBJ2-7	CAISVGEGPYEQYF	TGTGCCATCAGTGTAGGGGAGGGGCCCTACGAGCAGTACTTC
NA	TRBV7-2	TRBD2	TRBJ2-3	CASSSWTSAETQYF	TGTGCCAGCAGCTCCTGGACTAGCGCCGAGACGCAGTATTTT
NA	TRBV9	TRBD2	TRBJ2-1	CASSVAVDSGGTNEQFF	TGTGCCAGCAGCGTAGCTGTGGATAGCGGGGGAACCAATGAGCAGTTCTTC
NA	TRBV6-5	NA	TRBJ2-2	CASSYGLGLNLPGELFF	TGTGCCAGCAGTTACGGACTTGGACTCAACCTGCCCGGGGAGCTGTTTTTT
NA	TRBV12-3/TRBV12-4	TRBD2	TRBJ2-7	CASSLGQRGDEQYF	TGTGCCAGCAGTTTAGGCCAGCGGGGGGACGAGCAGTACTTC
many	TRBV28	NA	TRBJ2-3	CASSFLAGTDTQYF	TGTGCCAGCAGTTTTCTGGCTGGGACAGATACGCAGTATTTT
NA	TRBV5-4	TRBD1	TRBJ2-4	CASSPGTGGIWDIQYF	TGTGCCAGCAGCCCGGGGACAGGCGGAATATGGGACATTCAGTACTTC
NA	TRBV29-1	NA	TRBJ2-3	CSVVSGRGPDTQYF	TGCAGCGTTGTAAGTGGGAGAGGCCCAGATACGCAGTATTTT
NA	TRBV24-1	NA	TRBJ1-1	CATRPSNQGNTEAFF	TGTGCCACCAGGCCCTCAAATCAGGGGAACACTGAAGCTTTCTTT
few	TRBV7-9	NA	TRBJ1-1	CASTLEGLGTEAFF	TGTGCCAGCACCTTAGAGGGCTTGGGGACTGAAGCTTTCTTT
few	TRBV29-1	NA	TRBJ1-2	CSVVSVGLGYTF	TGCAGCGTTGTAAGCGTGGGGCTCGGCTACACCTTC
NA	TRBV27	TRBD1	TRBJ1-2	CASSFDRGELFGYTF	TGTGCCAGCAGTTTCGACAGGGGGGAGTTGTTTGGCTACACCTTC
few	TRBV6-6	NA	TRBJ2-7	CASSYEQSDSYEQYF	TGTGCCAGCAGTTACGAGCAGTCAGACTCCTACGAGCAGTACTTC
NA	TRBV6-6	TRBD2	TRBJ2-3	CASERLAQRGPTDTQYF	TGTGCCAGCGAACGCCTGGCCCAGCGGGGGCCTACAGATACGCAGTATTTT
NA	TRBV7-2	NA	TRBJ1-1	CASSYRTENTEAFF	TGTGCCAGCAGCTACCGGACAGAGAACACTGAAGCTTTCTTT
few	TRBV29-1	NA	TRBJ2-7	CSVEGQGGYEQYF	TGCAGCGTTGAAGGGCAGGGAGGCTACGAGCAGTACTTC
NA	TRBV5-6	NA	TRBJ2-2	CASSLGSGLTGELFF	TGTGCCAGCAGCTTGGGGTCGGGACTTACCGGGGAGCTGTTTTTT
few	TRBV4-1	NA	TRBJ2-7	CASSQDPDYEQYF	TGCGCCAGCAGCCAAGATCCCGACTACGAGCAGTACTTC
NA	TRBV12-3/TRBV12-4	NA	TRBJ1-5	CASSNSRGYQPQHF	TGTGCCAGCAGTAACTCAAGGGGGTATCAGCCCCAGCATTTT
few	TRBV5-1	NA	TRBJ2-3	CASRLEAGLDTQYF	TGCGCCAGCAGATTGGAGGCAGGGTTGGATACGCAGTATTTT
many	TRBV5-4	TRBD2	TRBJ2-5	CASSPDSGEETQYF	TGTGCCAGCAGTCCTGACAGCGGGGAAGAGACCCAGTACTTC
NA	TRBV2	NA	TRBJ2-7	CASNGPSSYEQYF	TGTGCCAGCAACGGGCCGAGCTCCTACGAGCAGTACTTC